The 27 T cell receptor beta chains below all came from one sample that was sequenced in a study of T cell repertoires in cytomegalovirus infection. TCRdb re-analysed the reads in MiXCR, keeping a single row per CDR3 protein. The repertoire holds under 300,000 distinct CDR3 sequences, with roughly 12% as singletons. Sequences were obtained from PBMCs. These receptors originate from a human donor in good health (CMV status not recorded). Some clones in this sample may be carry-over from other donors' samples.

The CDR3, as DNA: TGTGCCAGCAAAAAGGATCTTTCCTACGAGCAGTACTTC. The encoded protein is CASKKDLSYEQYF. V gene TRBV6-2 or TRBV6-3 combines with J gene TRBJ2-7, with unresolved D. CDR1 and CDR2 from the germline V gene are MNHEY and SVGEGT. Deletions cut 7 bases from V and 1 base from J, with 11 bases between. This CDR3 is built from 13 residues.

V usage is TRBV20-1 and J usage is TRBJ2-7; a possible D gene is TRBD2 (5 bases). Germline V gives CDR1 DFQATT, CDR2 SNEGSKA (reference sequence). The V end was cut by 5 bases, the J end by 2 bases, with 16 bases between. This CDR3 is built from 14 residues. CDR3: CSAVTPYGTYEQYF. In DNA form, the CDR3 reads TGCAGTGCTGTGACACCCTACGGGACCTACGAGCAGTACTTC.

The V call is TRBV19, the J call TRBJ2-2, with 7 bases that match TRBD1. Germline-derived CDR1 and CDR2 are LNHDA and SQIVND (reference sequence). V lost 3 bases, J lost 6 bases, and 13 bases stayed unmatched. The CDR3 is 17 amino acids. The CDR3 is CASSIGVGQGVAGELFF. DNA of the CDR3: TGTGCCAGTAGTATTGGTGTCGGGCAGGGGGTCGCCGGGGAGCTGTTTTTT.

The chain couples TRBV5-1 to TRBJ2-3; D gene uncertain. The CDR3 totals 15 residues. V was clipped by 0 bases and J by 0 bases, with 8 bases between them. CDR1 and CDR2 from the germline V gene are SGHRS and YFSETQ. This CDR3 reads CASSLERPSTDTQYF. CDR3 in DNA: TGCGCCAGCAGCTTGGAGCGTCCTAGCACAGATACGCAGTATTTT.

This clonotype was seen at least ten times. The rearrangement joins TRBV7-3 to TRBJ2-7, with TRBD1 as a possible D gene (7 bases). Trimming left V 2 bases short and J 2 bases short, with 13 bases between. The CDR3 is 15 amino acids. CDR1 SGHTA and CDR2 FQGTGA come from the germline V gene. The DNA of the CDR3 is TGTGCCAGCAGCTTACAGGGGGACTCTACCTACGAGCAGTACTTC. This encodes CASSLQGDSTYEQYF.

The chain recombines TRBV5-6 with TRBJ2-7, with TRBD1 matching over 9 bases. CDR3 size: 15 residues. Germline lookup yields CDR1 SGHDT and CDR2 YYEEEE. The trim removed 3 bases at V and 7 bases at J, leaving 11 bases unmatched. In nucleotides, the CDR3 is TGTGCCAGCAGCTCCCCCGGGACAGGGTATCGGGAGCAGTACTTC. This translates into CASSSPGTGYREQYF.

The chain carries TRBV12-3 or TRBV12-4 and TRBJ1-1; no definite D call. V gave up 1 base and J gave up 1 base, with 7 bases separating them. The CDR3 totals 14 residues. CDR3 in amino acids: CASSLGRQNTEAFF. The CDR3 region has the DNA TGTGCCAGCAGTTTAGGGCGCCAGAACACTGAAGCTTTCTTT.

This clonotype occurred once. This chain connects TRBV29-1 to TRBJ1-1; TRBD1 is a possible D gene (5 bases). Trimming pared 3 bases from V and 1 base from J, leaving 15 bases between. This CDR3 has 15 amino acids. The V gene's germline CDR1 is SQVTM and CDR2 ANQGSEA. The CDR3 sequence: CSVETPGRSNTEAFF. The CDR3 coding sequence is TGCAGCGTTGAGACACCGGGACGGTCGAACACTGAAGCTTTCTTT.

This clonotype was found many times. The CDR3 sequence: CASSPPSGYTDTQYF. The CDR3 nucleotides read TGTGCCAGCAGCCCCCCTAGCGGATACACAGATACGCAGTATTTT. The rearrangement joins TRBV7-2 to TRBJ2-3; TRBD2 matches at 7 bases. CDR3 length: 15 residues. The germline V gene encodes CDR1 SGHTA and CDR2 FQGNSA. The V and J ends lost 5 bases and 2 bases, in that order; junction bases with no gene match: 7.

The chain employs TRBV7-9 and TRBJ2-1; 7 bases fit TRBD2. The CDR3 loop spans 17 amino acids. In germline, CDR1 is SEHNR, CDR2 FQNEAQ (reference sequence). V shed 2 bases and J 3 bases; nucleotides not matched to a gene: 10. CDR3 nucleotides: TGTGCCAGCAGCTTACGGAGGGCTAGCGGTTTCTACAATGAGCAGTTCTTC. Amino acid sequence: CASSLRRASGFYNEQFF.

The chain is built from TRBV5-1 and TRBJ2-7; D is perhaps TRBD2 (5 bases). Germline CDR1 and CDR2: SGHRS and YFSETQ. This CDR3 has 13 residues. The V end lost 4 bases, the J end lost 1 base, and 9 bases lay between the germline ends. The CDR3 region is CASSIGSSYEQYF. The DNA of the CDR3 is TGCGCCAGCAGCATAGGGAGTTCCTACGAGCAGTACTTC.

This clonotype came up many times. V usage is TRBV12-3 or TRBV12-4 and J usage is TRBJ2-3; a possible D gene is TRBD2 (5 bases). The V end was cut by 11 bases, the J end by 0 bases, with 12 bases between. This CDR3 has 13 amino acids. CDR3 sequence (DNA): TGTGCCGTCGAGGGCCCTAGCACAGATACGCAGTATTTT. Translating gives CAVEGPSTDTQYF.

This clonotype has a count of ten or more. The CDR3 DNA is TGTGCCAGCAGCTTAGTACTGATGAACACTGAAGCTTTCTTT. Translating it yields CASSLVLMNTEAFF. This rearrangement joins TRBV7-2 to TRBJ1-1; D gene ambiguous. The germline V gene has CDR1 SGHTA and CDR2 FQGNSA. V was cut by 1 base and J by 0 bases, with 6 bases left in between. CDR3 size: 14 residues.

There are many counts of this clonotype. The chain employs TRBV7-8 and TRBJ2-5; a possible D gene is TRBD1 (5 bases). This CDR3 is 15 amino acids long. Trimming cost V 4 bases and J 5 bases, with 17 bases left between them. Per germline, CDR1 SGHVS and CDR2 FQNEAQ. The CDR3 bases are TGTGCCAGCAGCTCCCCTGGGGCTGGGGCGGAGACCCAGTACTTC. Translation: CASSSPGAGAETQYF.

The chain couples TRBV2 to TRBJ2-2; D is uncertain. The CDR3 length is 13 residues. V lost 2 bases to trimming and J lost 6 bases, with 7 bases between them. CDR1 and CDR2 from the germline V gene are SNHLY and FYNNEI. CDR3 nucleotides: TGTGCCAGCAGTGAACGCTGGTCCGGGGAGCTGTTTTTT. Its protein product is CASSERWSGELFF.

This clonotype has a count of ten or more. This sequence joins TRBV7-2 and TRBJ2-1; no firm D call. V was shortened by 5 bases and J by 5 bases, with 7 bases between the two germline ends. This CDR3 spans 12 amino acids. The germline gives CDR1 SGHTA, CDR2 FQGNSA. In DNA, the CDR3 is TGTGCCAGCAGCCCGGGCCACAATGAGCAGTTCTTC. Protein sequence: CASSPGHNEQFF. Looking up the rest from reference TRBV7-2 and TRBJ2-1 gives the full variable domain: GAGVSQSPSNKVTEKGKDVELRCDPISGHTALYWYRQSLGQGLEFLIYFQGNSAPDKSGLPSDRFSAERTGGSVSTLTIQRTQQEDSAVYLCASSPGHNEQFFGPGTRLTVL.

This clonotype occurred many times. The chain recombines TRBV7-2 with TRBJ1-5; D not resolved. This CDR3 comprises 13 residues. The V end lost 5 bases, the J end lost 5 bases, and 10 bases lay between the germline ends. Germline V gives CDR1 SGHTA, CDR2 FQGNSA. The CDR3 loop reads CASSPDWDQPQHF. In DNA form, the CDR3 reads TGTGCCAGCAGCCCAGACTGGGATCAGCCCCAGCATTTT.

This clonotype was seen only a few times. This chain links TRBV15 with TRBJ2-7; 8 positions match TRBD1. The CDR3 runs to 14 residues. The germline V gene encodes CDR1 LNHNV and CDR2 YYDKDF (reference sequence). Trimming removed 2 bases from V and 3 bases from J; junction bases left unmatched: 3. The CDR3 bases are TGTGCCACCAGCAGATCAGGGACAGGCTACGAGCAGTACTTC. The encoded protein is CATSRSGTGYEQYF.

This clonotype turned up a few times. The chain is built from TRBV7-8 and TRBJ2-7; D might be TRBD1 or TRBD2, each matching 5 bases. V was shortened by 1 base and J by 0 bases, with 10 bases between the two germline ends. The CDR3 extends over 15 amino acids. Germline lookup yields CDR1 SGHVS and CDR2 FQNEAQ. CDR3 nucleotide sequence: TGTGCCAGCAGCTTAGGTGGGACGGCCTCCTACGAGCAGTACTTC. Translating it yields CASSLGGTASYEQYF.

The chain employs TRBV18 and TRBJ2-1; TRBD2 might be the D (5 bases). This CDR3 region has 12 residues. Germline CDR1 reads KGHSH; CDR2 reads LQKENI. Trimming took 4 bases from V and 10 from J, leaving 11 bases between them. The CDR3 protein is CASSRSEAEQFF. The CDR3 nucleotides read TGTGCCAGCTCACGGTCGGAGGCAGAGCAGTTCTTC.

This clonotype showed up many times. V is TRBV6-5 and J is TRBJ1-5; D gene ambiguous. The CDR3 runs 17 residues. CDR1 is MNHEY and CDR2 is SVGAGI in the germline V gene. V gave up 5 bases and J gave up 5 bases, with 22 bases separating them. CDR3 bases: TGTGCCAGCAGTCCATCAGTTACGTCAGGTTTCTATCAGCCCCAGCATTTT. It is translated as CASSPSVTSGFYQPQHF.

The V gene is TRBV4-3, the J gene TRBJ1-2, with no clear D. Germline assignment: CDR1 LGHNA and CDR2 YSLEER. Between the trimmed V and J ends, which lost 0 bases and 4 bases, there was a span of 9 bases. The CDR3 is 14 amino acids. The DNA of the CDR3 is TGCGCCAGCAGCCAAGAGGGTGGCACCTATGGCTACACCTTC. Protein: CASSQEGGTYGYTF.

In the case of this clonotype: Its ends do not fully match the called genes, so a read error is possible. The rearrangement links TRBV12-3 or TRBV12-4 to TRBJ2-2, with D maybe TRBD2 (5 bases). The CDR3 has 13 residues. For the CDR3, the DNA is TGTGCCAGCAGCCCGAAAGTCACCGGGGAGCTGCTTTTT. Translated: CASSPKVTGELLF.

This clonotype was seen at least ten times. The chain joins TRBV12-3 or TRBV12-4 to TRBJ2-1; 14 bases map to TRBD2. Trimming removed 5 bases from V and 8 bases from J; junction bases left unmatched: 5. This CDR3 region has 15 residues. The CDR3 nucleotides read TGTGCCAGCAGTGTGACTAGCGGGAGGGCCTATGAGCAGTTCTTC. It is translated as CASSVTSGRAYEQFF.

This clonotype occurred many times. The V and J genes are TRBV7-2 and TRBJ2-7; 9 nucleotides align to TRBD2. CDR1 is SGHTA and CDR2 is FQGNSA in the germline V gene. CDR3 length: 17 amino acids. V was clipped by 1 base and J by 2 bases; unmatched bases: 9. For the CDR3, the DNA is TGTGCCAGCAGCTTAGGAGGCGGGGGGGCTGGCGCCTACGAGCAGTACTTC. Encoded protein: CASSLGGGGAGAYEQYF.

The rearrangement joins TRBV28 to TRBJ1-4, with D possibly being TRBD1 (6 bases). V was clipped by 6 bases and J by 8 bases, with 16 bases between them. CDR1 and CDR2 from the germline V gene are MDHEN and SYDVKM. The CDR3 is made up of 14 amino acids. Written as DNA, the CDR3 is TGTGCCAGCAGACCCCAGTCCGGGGGCGAAAAACTGTTTTTT. This codes for CASRPQSGGEKLFF. The whole variable domain, remainder taken from reference TRBV28 and TRBJ1-4, is DVKVTQSSRYLVKRTGEKVFLECVQDMDHENMFWYRQDPGLGLRLIYFSYDVKMKEKGDIPEGYSVSREKKERFSLILESASTNQTSMYLCASRPQSGGEKLFFGSGTQLSVL.

The table lists this clonotype with many counts. At one end, the junction sequence differs from germline, possibly due to a read error. This chain joins TRBV7-2 and TRBJ2-3; 11 positions agree with TRBD2. Germline CDR1 is SGHTA and CDR2 is FQGNSA. This CDR3 spans 15 amino acids. CDR3 DNA: TGTGCCAGCAGCATAGCGGGGGGGCAATGGGATACGCAGTATTTT. It yields the protein CASSIAGGQWDTQYF.